This T cell receptor (beta chain) comes out of a study of blood T cell repertoires in COVID-19. About the research overall: Samples taken during acute and convalescent COVID-19 were collected in the United States, Italy and Spain. In each case, the material was cDNA or gDNA derived from T cells, B-cell-depleted T cells, or PBMCs.

Trimming cost V 4 bases and J 2 bases, with 17 bases left between them. The CDR3 is 16 amino acids. Germline V CDR1 and CDR2: LNHDA, SQIVND (reference sequence). The table came from immunoSEQ multiplex PCR; TCRdb's copy has only in-frame clones and leaves some out. The repertoire holds tens of thousands of clones, with 75% to 90% as singletons. This sequence was found in a human donor in a cohort sampled during active COVID-19. The donor label of this sample is uncertain. Sequenced sample: peripheral blood. This chain uses TRBV19 with TRBJ2-5; D is perhaps TRBD2 (5 bases). The CDR3 sequence: CASSTRESPGQETQYF. The CDR3 nucleotides read TGTGCCAGTAGTACAAGGGAGTCCCCGGGACAAGAGACCCAGTACTTC.